The 25 T cell receptor beta chains reported below all come from one sample, sequenced in a study of human T cells and chemical hapten exposure. In TCRdb, the RACE reads were re-called with MiXCR into one record per CDR3 protein. The sample yields some 89,000 distinct CDR3 sequences, roughly 27% seen once. Documented time point: patch test 3, about 24 weeks after DPC sensitization. Noted treatment: therapeutic diphenylcyclopropenone sensitization with weekly scalp DPC. The sample consisted of whole blood, taken in connection with sensitization to the hapten diphenylcyclopropenone (DPC). The receptors here all came from a man in his forties with alopecia areata. Some clones in this sample may be carry-over from other donors' samples.

This clonotype was counted between two and nine times. The rearrangement uses TRBV2 and TRBJ1-3; D is perhaps TRBD1 (5 bases). The V gene's germline CDR1 is SNHLY and CDR2 FYNNEI. The V end was cut by 7 bases, the J end by 0 bases, with 22 bases between. This CDR3 contains 18 residues. The CDR3 here is CASTRALTGPLSGNTIYF. CDR3 nucleotides: TGTGCCAGCACCCGAGCCCTTACAGGACCTCTCTCTGGAAACACCATATATTTT. The full variable domain, with the rest looked up from reference TRBV2 and TRBJ1-3, is EPEVTQTPSHQVTQMGQEVILRCVPISNHLYFYWYRQILGQKVEFLVSFYNNEISEKSEIFDDQFSVERPDGSNFTLKIRSTKLEDSAMYFCASTRALTGPLSGNTIYFGEGSWLTVV.

This clonotype was seen only a few times. The rearrangement uses TRBV7-9 and TRBJ1-1, with D maybe TRBD1 (6 bases). The CDR3 sequence is 14 residues long. From germline, CDR1 is SEHNR and CDR2 FQNEAQ (reference sequence). V was clipped by 5 bases and J by 1 base, with 11 bases between them. The CDR3 DNA is TGTGCCAGCAGCCGGACAGCCAGGAACACTGAAGCTTTCTTT. It translates to CASSRTARNTEAFF.

This clonotype was observed a few times. The chain employs TRBV6-5 and TRBJ1-6; 7 nucleotides line up with TRBD1. Germline V gene data show CDR1 as MNHEY and CDR2 as SVGAGI. J gave up 5 bases and V 6 bases, and 10 bases lay outside the gene matches. This CDR3 region has 16 residues. The CDR3 loop is CASSSPRGTNNSPLHF. The DNA for the CDR3 is TGTGCCAGCAGCTCTCCCAGGGGGACGAATAATTCACCCCTCCACTTT.

The genes are TRBV20-1 and TRBJ2-1; TRBD2 matches 9 bases. Unmatched junction bases numbered 11, after V lost 5 bases and J lost 0 bases. This CDR3 has 17 amino acids. Germline V gene data show CDR1 as DFQATT and CDR2 as SNEGSKA (reference sequence). The CDR3, as DNA: TGCAGTGCTGGGGTCCCTAGCGGGATGAGCTCCTACAATGAGCAGTTCTTC. Its protein is CSAGVPSGMSSYNEQFF.

The CDR3 coding sequence is TGCGCCAGCAGCCAAGGGGGTACAAGCTCTGGGGCCAACGTCCTGACTTTC. Amino acids: CASSQGGTSSGANVLTF. The rearrangement links TRBV4-1 to TRBJ2-6; D is undetermined. Germline loops: CDR1 MGHRA, CDR2 YSYEKL. The CDR3 sequence is 17 residues long. V lost 1 base and J lost 0, with 10 bases in between.

This clonotype appeared a few times. The chain is built from TRBV3-1 and TRBJ2-2; 8 bases are a match to TRBD2. The germline gives CDR1 LGHDT, CDR2 YNNKEL (reference sequence). CDR3 length equals 17 residues. V shed 3 bases and J 0 bases; nucleotides not matched to a gene: 6. The CDR3 bases are TGTGCCAGCAGCCACCACACTAGCGGCCCGAACACCGGGGAGCTGTTTTTT. Residues: CASSHHTSGPNTGELFF.

In nucleotides, the CDR3 is TGTGCCAGCAGTTACCGGGGAGGAGCTGAAGCTTTCTTT. This sequence encodes CASSYRGGAEAFF. The rearrangement links TRBV6-5 to TRBJ1-1; D is ambiguous. With 2 bases removed from V and 6 bases from J, the gap between germline ends came to 10 bases. The CDR3 is 13 amino acids. Germline-derived CDR1 and CDR2 are MNHEY and SVGAGI.

This sequence joins TRBV7-2 and TRBJ1-3; D unclear. CDR3 length: 17 amino acids. Trimming shortened V by 1 base and J by 0 bases, and 13 bases separated the two germline ends. Germline V gives CDR1 SGHTA, CDR2 FQGNSA. CDR3 protein: CASSLGGRLSSGNTIYF. The CDR3 DNA reads as TGTGCCAGCAGCTTAGGTGGCCGTTTGAGCTCTGGAAACACCATATATTTT. Using reference TRBV7-2 and TRBJ1-3 for the parts outside the CDR3, the full variable domain is GAGVSQSPSNKVTEKGKDVELRCDPISGHTALYWYRQSLGQGLEFLIYFQGNSAPDKSGLPSDRFSAERTGGSVSTLTIQRTQQEDSAVYLCASSLGGRLSSGNTIYFGEGSWLTVV.

The chain links TRBV12-3 or TRBV12-4 to TRBJ2-2; 13 nucleotides align to TRBD2. CDR3 length: 18 residues. J was trimmed by 6 bases and V by 5 bases; bases with no gene match: 12. The CDR3 is CASSGTSGRAHAAGELFF. The CDR3 bases are TGTGCCAGCAGTGGAACTAGCGGGAGGGCCCATGCTGCCGGGGAGCTGTTTTTT.

The chain's CDR3 is CASSPEAGANTEAFF. The CDR3 DNA sequence: TGTGCCAGCAGTCCAGAGGCGGGGGCGAACACTGAAGCTTTCTTT. The chain is built from TRBV27 and TRBJ1-1; TRBD1 might be the D (6 bases). V lost 5 bases to trimming and J lost 1 base, with 14 bases between them. The CDR3 loop spans 15 amino acids. CDR1 and CDR2 from the germline V gene are MNHEY and SMNVEV (reference sequence).

The table lists this clonotype with a few counts. CDR3 residues: CASSLSLAGGGPFF. The CDR3 DNA reads TGCGCCAGCAGCTTGTCGCTAGCGGGTGGAGGGCCGTTCTTC. The chain employs TRBV5-1 and TRBJ2-1; 8 nucleotides line up with TRBD2. This CDR3 contains 14 residues. CDR1 and CDR2 (germline): SGHRS, YFSETQ. V was clipped by 1 base and J by 15 bases; unmatched bases: 12.

The chain has TRBV7-9 and TRBJ1-5; D is perhaps TRBD1 (5 bases). The CDR3 has 15 amino acids. CDR1 and CDR2 from the germline V gene are SEHNR and FQNEAQ (reference sequence). The V end was cut by 0 bases, the J end by 3 bases, with 9 bases between. CDR3 sequence reads: CASSLAGGANQPQHF. CDR3 nucleotide sequence: TGTGCCAGCAGCTTAGCGGGAGGGGCCAATCAGCCCCAGCATTTT.

CDR3: CASSKKQINTGELFF. CDR3 DNA sequence: TGTGCCAGCAGCAAAAAGCAGATCAACACCGGGGAGCTGTTTTTT. The V call is TRBV6-5, the J call TRBJ2-2; unclear D gene. Trimming removed 6 bases at V and 2 bases at J, with 13 bases between. The CDR3 totals 15 residues. Looked up from germline, CDR1 is MNHEY and CDR2 is SVGAGI.

V usage is TRBV30 and J usage is TRBJ1-6; 7 bases align to TRBD1. The CDR3 extends over 13 amino acids. Germline V gene lookup returns CDR1 GTSNPN and CDR2 SVGIG (reference sequence). V lost 4 bases and J lost 6; bases outside the gene matches: 3. The CDR3 coding sequence is TGTGCCTGGACGGGACAGAGTAATTCACCCCTCCACTTT. It yields the protein CAWTGQSNSPLHF.

V is TRBV20-1 and J is TRBJ1-6; the D is unclear. Germline V CDR1 and CDR2: DFQATT, SNEGSKA (reference sequence). Trimming removed 2 bases from V and 7 bases from J, with 12 bases in between. The CDR3 is made up of 14 amino acids. The CDR3 DNA is TGCAGTGCTAGATCGAATAGTTTAAATTCACCCCTCCACTTT. Translating gives CSARSNSLNSPLHF.

The genes are TRBV28 and TRBJ2-3; D remains ambiguous. The germline V and J ends were trimmed by 10 bases and 6 bases, with 17 bases remaining between them. The CDR3 totals 13 residues. Germline loops: CDR1 MDHEN, CDR2 SYDVKM. The CDR3, as DNA: TGTGCCACCAAGGGAACCCTGGGGGATACGCAGTATTTT. It translates to CATKGTLGDTQYF.

This chain uses TRBV6-1 with TRBJ1-5; D gene uncertain. V lost 8 bases to trimming and J lost 0 bases, with 11 bases between them. CDR3 length equals 14 residues. Germline CDR1 reads MNHNS; CDR2 reads SASEGT. The CDR3 DNA reads TGTGCCAGCTCCTTCGGTTATAGCAATCAGCCCCAGCATTTT. Amino acid sequence: CASSFGYSNQPQHF.

V gene TRBV12-3 or TRBV12-4 combines with J gene TRBJ2-1; D may be TRBD2 (6 bases). Trimming removed 6 bases at V and 0 bases at J, with 30 bases between. The CDR3 length is 21 residues. CDR3 residues: CASREPRLEEDLMGSYNEQFF. The CDR3 bases are TGTGCCAGCAGAGAACCCCGACTAGAAGAGGACTTGATGGGCTCCTACAATGAGCAGTTCTTC.

The chain joins TRBV27 to TRBJ2-7; a possible D gene is TRBD1 (5 bases). With 4 bases removed from V and 3 bases from J, the gap between germline ends came to 10 bases. This CDR3 has 13 residues. Germline V gene sequence: CDR1 MNHEY, CDR2 SMNVEV (reference sequence). CDR3 amino acids: CASSYLGVYEQYF. CDR3 in DNA: TGTGCCAGCAGTTACCTAGGGGTCTACGAGCAGTACTTC.

The chain combines TRBV20-1 with TRBJ2-3; D is perhaps TRBD2 (5 bases). This CDR3 is built from 12 residues. Germline CDR1 is DFQATT and CDR2 is SNEGSKA (reference sequence). Trimming stripped 6 bases from V and 1 base from J, with 8 bases between. The CDR3 region is CSAISGTDTQYF. CDR3 nucleotides: TGCAGTGCGATTAGCGGCACAGATACGCAGTATTTT.

The gene calls are TRBV20-1 and TRBJ2-2; no firm D call. Germline assignment: CDR1 DFQATT and CDR2 SNEGSKA (reference sequence). The CDR3 totals 12 residues. Trimming took 2 bases from V and 6 from J, leaving 7 bases between them. DNA for the CDR3: TGCAGTGCTAGATTGGACCCCGGGGAGCTGTTTTTT. Amino acid sequence: CSARLDPGELFF.

This clonotype was seen a few times. The chain couples TRBV12-3 or TRBV12-4 to TRBJ1-1, with D maybe TRBD1 (6 bases). The CDR3 is 14 residues long. V was clipped by 4 bases and J by 7 bases, with 16 bases between them. CDR3 region: CASSSLTGQGEAFF. The CDR3 DNA is TGTGCCAGCAGTTCGTTAACAGGGCAGGGTGAAGCTTTCTTT.

This clonotype was counted only a few times. The chain carries TRBV3-1 and TRBJ2-3, with 10 bases that match TRBD2. There are 18 residues in the CDR3. The trim removed 0 bases at V and 0 bases at J, leaving 6 bases unmatched. Per the germline V gene, CDR1 is LGHDT and CDR2 is YNNKEL (reference sequence). The CDR3, as DNA: TGTGCCAGCAGCCAAGAGGTGCTAGCGGGAGCCAGCACAGATACGCAGTATTTT. It yields the protein CASSQEVLAGASTDTQYF.

The gene calls are TRBV5-1 and TRBJ2-7; D ambiguous. CDR1 and CDR2 from the germline V gene are SGHRS and YFSETQ. V lost 2 bases and J 0 bases, leaving 15 bases between the germline ends. The CDR3 runs to 16 residues. CDR3 sequence reads: CASSLGITALSYEQYF. The DNA of the CDR3 is TGCGCCAGCAGCTTAGGGATTACCGCCCTCTCCTACGAGCAGTACTTC.

In this sample, this clonotype turned up a few times. The chain combines TRBV20-1 with TRBJ2-2, with D hard to call. CDR1 and CDR2 (germline): DFQATT, SNEGSKA (reference sequence). Trimming removed 2 bases at V and 0 bases at J, with 10 bases between. The length of the CDR3 is 15 residues. The CDR3 coding sequence is TGCAGTGCTAGAACCGGGTTAACGAACACCGGGGAGCTGTTTTTT. Residues: CSARTGLTNTGELFF.